These T cell receptor beta chains were read from a single sample in a study of CD8 T cells in ankylosing spondylitis. MiXCR, run by TCRdb on the 5' RACE reads, gives a single entry per CDR3 protein. The data show 300,000 to 400,000 distinct CDR3 sequences, approximately 10% seen once. The source material was blood, either unsorted or a sorted T cell fraction (not recorded which). The receptors come from a female donor with ankylosing spondylitis or in good health (not recorded which). CDR3s include the opening cysteine and the closing phenylalanine or tryptophan. The D gene is left open where the match is weak. Size is stated for part of the rows, as once, few or many counts, or as a class when the clone is expanded.

j_call: TRBJ2-1
clone_size: many
d_call: TRBD2
v_call: TRBV10-1
cdr3_aa: CASRPTSGGYNEQFF
cdr3_nt: TGCGCCAGCAGACCAACTAGCGGGGGCTACAATGAGCAGTTCTTC

j_call: TRBJ1-1
clone_size: -
d_call: -
v_call: TRBV7-3
cdr3_aa: CASSTGPNTEAFF
cdr3_nt: TGTGCCAGCAGCACGGGACCGAACACTGAAGCTTTCTTT

j_call: TRBJ2-1
clone_size: many
d_call: TRBD2
v_call: TRBV5-1
cdr3_aa: CASSFSLAGYNEQFF
cdr3_nt: TGCGCCAGCAGCTTCTCCCTAGCGGGATACAATGAGCAGTTCTTC

j_call: TRBJ1-5
clone_size: many
d_call: -
v_call: TRBV12-3/TRBV12-4
cdr3_aa: CASSDPQGGNQPQHF
cdr3_nt: TGTGCCAGCTCCGACCCACAGGGAGGGAATCAGCCCCAGCATTTT

j_call: TRBJ2-6
clone_size: many
d_call: -
v_call: TRBV6-5
cdr3_aa: CASSYGFSGANVLTF
cdr3_nt: TGTGCCAGCAGTTACGGGTTCTCTGGGGCCAACGTCCTGACTTTC

j_call: TRBJ2-3
clone_size: -
d_call: TRBD2
v_call: TRBV7-2
cdr3_aa: CASSLAKPYKASGSDTQYF
cdr3_nt: TGTGCCAGCAGCTTAGCAAAACCCTACAAGGCTAGCGGCTCAGATACGCAGTATTTT

j_call: TRBJ2-2
clone_size: many
d_call: -
v_call: TRBV6-2/TRBV6-3
cdr3_aa: CASSYSTTTGELFF
cdr3_nt: TGTGCCAGCAGTTACTCGACGACCACCGGGGAGCTGTTTTTT

j_call: TRBJ2-2
clone_size: many
d_call: -
v_call: TRBV2
cdr3_aa: CASSAGWRVGELFF
cdr3_nt: TGTGCCAGCAGTGCAGGGTGGAGAGTGGGGGAGCTGTTTTTT

j_call: TRBJ2-1
clone_size: many
d_call: -
v_call: TRBV12-3/TRBV12-4
cdr3_aa: CASTLAGNEQFF
cdr3_nt: TGTGCCAGCACCCTAGCCGGGAATGAGCAGTTCTTC

j_call: TRBJ2-7
clone_size: many
d_call: -
v_call: TRBV10-3
cdr3_aa: CAIKGAYEQYF
cdr3_nt: TGTGCCATTAAGGGAGCCTACGAGCAGTACTTC

j_call: TRBJ2-7
clone_size: many
d_call: TRBD1
v_call: TRBV5-1
cdr3_aa: CASSRPGQDHYEQYF
cdr3_nt: TGCGCCAGCAGCCGCCCGGGACAGGACCACTACGAGCAGTACTTC

j_call: TRBJ1-5
clone_size: few
d_call: -
v_call: TRBV6-4
cdr3_aa: CASSDGDGGSRPQHF
cdr3_nt: TGTGCCAGCAGTGACGGGGATGGGGGCTCACGGCCCCAGCATTTT

j_call: TRBJ2-1
clone_size: many
d_call: -
v_call: TRBV7-8
cdr3_aa: CASSFLDEQFF
cdr3_nt: TGTGCCAGCAGCTTTCTCGATGAGCAGTTCTTC

j_call: TRBJ2-1
clone_size: few
d_call: TRBD2
v_call: TRBV25-1
cdr3_aa: CASSESSGGHYNEQFF
cdr3_nt: TGTGCCAGCAGTGAATCGAGCGGGGGCCATTACAATGAGCAGTTCTTC

j_call: TRBJ2-2
clone_size: few
d_call: -
v_call: TRBV20-1
cdr3_aa: CSARDRLFSTGELFF
cdr3_nt: TGCAGTGCTAGAGACCGCCTATTTAGCACCGGGGAGCTGTTTTTT

j_call: TRBJ2-5
clone_size: few
d_call: -
v_call: TRBV7-9
cdr3_aa: CASSRGGGLETQYF
cdr3_nt: TGTGCCAGCAGCCGAGGTGGGGGCCTGGAGACCCAGTACTTC

j_call: TRBJ2-3
clone_size: many
d_call: TRBD2
v_call: TRBV29-1
cdr3_aa: CSVEASGRDTQYF
cdr3_nt: TGCAGCGTTGAGGCTAGCGGGAGGGATACGCAGTATTTT

j_call: TRBJ2-3
clone_size: few
d_call: -
v_call: TRBV10-3
cdr3_aa: CAISYGPKDTQYF
cdr3_nt: TGTGCCATCAGTTATGGACCGAAGGATACGCAGTATTTT

j_call: TRBJ1-1
clone_size: -
d_call: TRBD1
v_call: TRBV11-2
cdr3_aa: CASSSRQGPNTEAFF
cdr3_nt: TGTGCCAGCAGCTCTCGACAGGGCCCGAACACTGAAGCTTTCTTT

j_call: TRBJ2-7
clone_size: -
d_call: TRBD1
v_call: TRBV11-2
cdr3_aa: CASSLDPGQGVVEQYF
cdr3_nt: TGTGCCAGCAGCTTAGACCCTGGACAGGGGGTAGTCGAGCAGTACTTC

j_call: TRBJ1-1
clone_size: many
d_call: -
v_call: TRBV6-1
cdr3_aa: CASRPPGGNTEAFF
cdr3_nt: TGTGCCAGCAGGCCCCCAGGAGGGAACACTGAAGCTTTCTTT

j_call: TRBJ1-1
clone_size: few
d_call: TRBD1
v_call: TRBV9
cdr3_aa: CASSVGQGVNTEAFF
cdr3_nt: TGTGCCAGCAGCGTAGGGCAGGGGGTGAACACTGAAGCTTTCTTT

j_call: TRBJ2-5
clone_size: -
d_call: -
v_call: TRBV28
cdr3_aa: CASSSSPTQYF
cdr3_nt: TGTGCCAGCAGTTCGTCACCGACCCAGTACTTC

j_call: TRBJ2-5
clone_size: few
d_call: TRBD2
v_call: TRBV11-2
cdr3_aa: CASSWGGETQYF
cdr3_nt: TGTGCCAGCAGCTGGGGAGGGGAGACCCAGTACTTC

j_call: TRBJ1-6
clone_size: -
d_call: TRBD1
v_call: TRBV5-1
cdr3_aa: CASSSGTGGAPLHF
cdr3_nt: TGCGCCAGCAGCTCCGGGACAGGGGGGGCACCCCTCCACTTT

j_call: TRBJ1-6
clone_size: -
d_call: -
v_call: TRBV7-9
cdr3_aa: CASSLTQGRSPLHF
cdr3_nt: TGTGCCAGCAGCTTAACACAGGGCAGGTCACCCCTCCACTTT

j_call: TRBJ1-1
clone_size: many
d_call: -
v_call: TRBV18
cdr3_aa: CASSPRVLNTEAFF
cdr3_nt: TGTGCCAGCTCACCAAGGGTGCTGAACACTGAAGCTTTCTTT

j_call: TRBJ2-7
clone_size: few
d_call: TRBD2
v_call: TRBV20-1
cdr3_aa: CSARKSGRSYEQYF
cdr3_nt: TGCAGTGCTAGAAAAAGCGGGAGATCCTACGAGCAGTACTTC

j_call: TRBJ1-1
clone_size: many
d_call: -
v_call: TRBV20-1
cdr3_aa: CSARGTGPNTEAFF
cdr3_nt: TGCAGTGCTAGAGGGACGGGACCGAACACTGAAGCTTTCTTT

j_call: TRBJ2-2
clone_size: many
d_call: TRBD1
v_call: TRBV7-3
cdr3_aa: CASSLTWRTGNTGELFF
cdr3_nt: TGTGCCAGCAGCTTAACCTGGAGGACAGGGAACACCGGGGAGCTGTTTTTT

j_call: TRBJ2-7
clone_size: many
d_call: TRBD1
v_call: TRBV12-3/TRBV12-4
cdr3_aa: CASRGQGHEQYF
cdr3_nt: TGTGCCAGCAGGGGACAGGGACACGAGCAGTACTTC

j_call: TRBJ2-7
clone_size: few
d_call: -
v_call: TRBV27
cdr3_aa: CASSFGASLYEQYF
cdr3_nt: TGTGCCAGCAGTTTTGGTGCAAGCCTCTACGAGCAGTACTTC

j_call: TRBJ1-5
clone_size: many
d_call: -
v_call: TRBV12-3/TRBV12-4
cdr3_aa: CASSLEGPQHF
cdr3_nt: TGTGCCAGCAGTTTAGAGGGGCCCCAGCATTTT

j_call: TRBJ2-7
clone_size: many
d_call: -
v_call: TRBV10-3
cdr3_aa: CAISESQLGGYEQYF
cdr3_nt: TGTGCCATCAGTGAGTCGCAGCTCGGTGGCTACGAGCAGTACTTC

j_call: TRBJ1-2
clone_size: few
d_call: -
v_call: TRBV7-2
cdr3_aa: CASTPTAVPNGYTF
cdr3_nt: TGTGCCAGCACGCCCACGGCGGTCCCTAATGGCTACACCTTC

j_call: TRBJ1-1
clone_size: once
d_call: TRBD1
v_call: TRBV12-3/TRBV12-4
cdr3_aa: CASSTQGGETEAFF
cdr3_nt: TGTGCCAGCAGTACCCAGGGGGGGGAGACTGAAGCTTTCTTT

j_call: TRBJ2-7
clone_size: many
d_call: TRBD1
v_call: TRBV5-1
cdr3_aa: CASSLGTGDYYQEQYF
cdr3_nt: TGCGCCAGCAGCTTGGGGACAGGGGATTACTACCAGGAGCAGTACTTC

j_call: TRBJ2-2
clone_size: many
d_call: -
v_call: TRBV6-1
cdr3_aa: CASSRRRDTGELFF
cdr3_nt: TGTGCCAGCAGTCGAAGGAGGGACACCGGGGAGCTGTTTTTT

j_call: TRBJ1-3
clone_size: many
d_call: -
v_call: TRBV5-6
cdr3_aa: CASSLGKLSGNTIYF
cdr3_nt: TGTGCCAGCAGCTTAGGGAAACTCTCTGGAAACACCATATATTTT

j_call: TRBJ1-2
clone_size: few
d_call: TRBD1
v_call: TRBV27
cdr3_aa: CASSAGTAKEYYGYTF
cdr3_nt: TGTGCCAGCAGTGCCGGGACAGCGAAAGAATACTATGGCTACACCTTC

j_call: TRBJ1-1
clone_size: -
d_call: -
v_call: TRBV4-2
cdr3_aa: CASNQALNQGGTEAFF
cdr3_nt: TGTGCCAGCAACCAAGCCCTCAACCAGGGAGGCACTGAAGCTTTCTTT

j_call: TRBJ2-3
clone_size: -
d_call: -
v_call: TRBV7-2
cdr3_aa: CASSLWTFSTDTQYF
cdr3_nt: TGTGCCAGCAGCCTCTGGACATTTAGCACAGATACGCAGTATTTT

j_call: TRBJ2-1
clone_size: many
d_call: -
v_call: TRBV20-1
cdr3_aa: CSASSPSGNWDRNEQFF
cdr3_nt: TGCAGTGCTAGTTCCCCTAGCGGGAATTGGGACAGGAATGAGCAGTTCTTC

j_call: TRBJ2-4
clone_size: -
d_call: TRBD1
v_call: TRBV27
cdr3_aa: CASSLDRVGIQYF
cdr3_nt: TGTGCCAGCAGTCTTGACAGGGTAGGCATTCAGTACTTC

j_call: TRBJ2-1
clone_size: many
d_call: -
v_call: TRBV20-1
cdr3_aa: CSARDLSGAPPAFF
cdr3_nt: TGCAGTGCTAGAGATTTATCGGGAGCCCCTCCGGCGTTCTTC

j_call: TRBJ1-2
clone_size: many
d_call: -
v_call: TRBV11-2
cdr3_aa: CASSRTGGGYGYTF
cdr3_nt: TGTGCCAGCAGCCGTACCGGGGGGGGCTATGGCTACACCTTC

j_call: TRBJ2-6
clone_size: -
d_call: TRBD2
v_call: TRBV7-6
cdr3_aa: CASSLGRGAGANVLTF
cdr3_nt: TGTGCCAGCAGCTTAGGACGGGGGGCTGGGGCCAACGTCCTGACTTTC

j_call: TRBJ1-6
clone_size: many
d_call: TRBD1
v_call: TRBV27
cdr3_aa: CASSFLPPGQGYSPLHF
cdr3_nt: TGTGCCAGCAGTTTCCTTCCTCCGGGACAGGGTTATTCACCCCTCCACTTT

j_call: TRBJ2-3
clone_size: -
d_call: -
v_call: TRBV6-1
cdr3_aa: CASSEGDNGADTQYF
cdr3_nt: TGTGCCAGCAGTGAAGGAGATAATGGCGCAGATACGCAGTATTTT

j_call: TRBJ2-2
clone_size: -
d_call: TRBD2
v_call: TRBV12-3/TRBV12-4
cdr3_aa: CASTIGGLAGMFYGGELFF
cdr3_nt: TGTGCCAGCACCATCGGGGGACTAGCGGGAATGTTTTATGGCGGGGAGCTGTTTTTT

j_call: TRBJ2-1
clone_size: many
d_call: TRBD2
v_call: TRBV6-1
cdr3_aa: CASTGAGGQGEQFF
cdr3_nt: TGTGCCAGCACGGGAGCGGGGGGGCAGGGTGAGCAGTTCTTC

j_call: TRBJ2-2
clone_size: many
d_call: -
v_call: TRBV12-3/TRBV12-4
cdr3_aa: CASSLGPSHINTGELFF
cdr3_nt: TGTGCCAGCAGTTTAGGGCCATCCCACATCAACACCGGGGAGCTGTTTTTT

j_call: TRBJ1-5
clone_size: few
d_call: TRBD1
v_call: TRBV7-9
cdr3_aa: CASSYRSPGQPEGPQHF
cdr3_nt: TGTGCCAGCAGCTACCGAAGCCCGGGACAGCCGGAGGGGCCCCAGCATTTT

j_call: TRBJ2-3
clone_size: few
d_call: -
v_call: TRBV6-5
cdr3_aa: CASSYSLLTARTDTQYF
cdr3_nt: TGTGCCAGCAGTTACTCTCTACTGACAGCGCGCACAGATACGCAGTATTTT